Listed below are T cell receptor beta chains from one sample, sequenced in a study of blood T cell repertoires in COVID-19. Only in-frame clones appear in the TCRdb table, and some are missing; sequencing was by immunoSEQ multiplex PCR. The sample carries 150,000 to 200,000 clones, 80% to 95% recorded once. The sample comprised peripheral blood. These receptors came from a man aged 50 to 60 with acute or convalescent COVID-19. Each CDR3 is given with its conserved first and last residue. D genes are given only for firm matches. Size values are once, few and many counts, or a class for expanded clones, and some rows have none.

d_gene	v_gene	j_gene	abundance	CDR3aa	CDR3nt
TRBD1	TRBV7-3	TRBJ1-6	NA	CASSAQGADSPLHF	TGTGCCAGCAGCGCCCAGGGGGCGGATTCACCCCTCCACTTT
TRBD2	TRBV12-3/TRBV12-4	TRBJ2-1	NA	CASSGGNYNEQFF	TGTGCCAGTAGCGGGGGCAACTACAATGAGCAGTTCTTC
NA	TRBV18	TRBJ1-2	NA	CASSPNGSPNYGYTF	TGTGCCAGCTCACCAAATGGGAGCCCTAACTATGGCTACACCTTC
NA	TRBV6-5	TRBJ2-7	few	CASSYRGSVYEQYF	TGTGCCAGCAGTTACAGGGGCTCGGTCTACGAGCAGTACTTC
NA	TRBV10-3	TRBJ1-4	NA	CAISESTGGTNEKLFF	TGTGCCATCAGTGAGTCGACCGGGGGGACTAATGAAAAACTGTTTTTT
NA	TRBV7-2	TRBJ1-4	NA	CASRRGGPYYEKLFF	TGTGCCAGCAGAAGGGGGGGGCCATATTATGAAAAACTGTTTTTT
NA	TRBV5-1	TRBJ1-1	NA	CASSVRDNMNTEAFF	TGCGCCAGCAGCGTCCGGGACAACATGAACACTGAAGCTTTCTTT
NA	TRBV2	TRBJ1-1	NA	CASSEWTAEAFF	TGTGCCAGCAGTGAGTGGACAGCTGAAGCTTTCTTT
TRBD2	TRBV11-2	TRBJ2-1	NA	CASSLDPGLAGQFF	TGTGCCAGCAGCTTAGACCCGGGACTAGCGGGCCAGTTCTTC
NA	TRBV6-5	TRBJ1-1	NA	CASSKGGANTEAFF	TGTGCCAGCAGTAAGGGGGGGGCTAACACTGAAGCTTTCTTT
NA	TRBV4-2	TRBJ2-1	NA	CASSQVLAYNEQFF	TGTGCCAGCAGCCAAGTCCTTGCCTACAATGAGCAGTTCTTC
NA	TRBV28	TRBJ1-4	NA	CASSPHTLTNEKLFF	TGTGCCAGCAGTCCTCACACCCTAACTAATGAAAAACTGTTTTTT
TRBD2	TRBV19	TRBJ2-1	NA	CASSTNGGSGNNEQFF	TGTGCCAGTAGTACGAATGGTGGTAGCGGGAACAATGAGCAGTTCTTC
TRBD1	TRBV18	TRBJ2-2	NA	CASSPFDRAPGELFF	TGTGCCAGCTCACCATTCGACAGGGCCCCCGGGGAGCTGTTTTTT
NA	TRBV10-3	TRBJ1-2	NA	CAISESGQLYGYTF	TGTGCCATCAGTGAGTCCGGACAGCTCTATGGCTACACCTTC
NA	TRBV5-1	TRBJ1-1	NA	CASSGQYMNTEAFF	TGCGCCAGCAGCGGACAATACATGAACACTGAAGCTTTCTTT